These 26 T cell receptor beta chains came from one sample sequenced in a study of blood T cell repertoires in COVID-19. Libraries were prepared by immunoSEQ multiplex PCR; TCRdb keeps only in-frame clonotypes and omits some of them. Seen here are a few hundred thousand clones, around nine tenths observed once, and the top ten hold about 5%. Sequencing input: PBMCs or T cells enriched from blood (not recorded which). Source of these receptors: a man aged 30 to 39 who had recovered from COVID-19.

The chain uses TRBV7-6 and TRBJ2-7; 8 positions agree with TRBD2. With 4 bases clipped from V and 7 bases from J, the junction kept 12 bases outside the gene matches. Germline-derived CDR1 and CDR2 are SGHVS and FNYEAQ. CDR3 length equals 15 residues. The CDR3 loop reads CASSSWAGGLWEQYF. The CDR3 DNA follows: TGTGCCAGCAGCTCCTGGGCGGGAGGCCTATGGGAGCAGTACTTC.

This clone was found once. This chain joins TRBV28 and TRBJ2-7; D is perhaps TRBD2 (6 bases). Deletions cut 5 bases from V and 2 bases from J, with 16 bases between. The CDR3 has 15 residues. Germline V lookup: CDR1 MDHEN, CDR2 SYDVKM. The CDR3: CASSPASGRTYEQYF. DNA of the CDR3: TGTGCCAGCAGTCCCGCGTCGGGGAGGACCTACGAGCAGTACTTC.

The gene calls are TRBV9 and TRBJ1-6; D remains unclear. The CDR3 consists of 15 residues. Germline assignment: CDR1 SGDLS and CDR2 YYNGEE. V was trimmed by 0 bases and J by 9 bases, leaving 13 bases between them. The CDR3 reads CASSVEGSRGSPLHF. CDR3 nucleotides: TGTGCCAGCAGCGTAGAGGGCAGTCGGGGTTCACCCCTCCACTTT.

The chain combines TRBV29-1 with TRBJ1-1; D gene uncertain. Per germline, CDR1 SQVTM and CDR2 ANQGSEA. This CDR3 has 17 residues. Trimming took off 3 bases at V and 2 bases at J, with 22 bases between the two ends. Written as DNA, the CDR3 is TGCAGCGTTGATCGCGGTCCCGAGACCAGCGTTAACACTGAAGCTTTCTTT. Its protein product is CSVDRGPETSVNTEAFF.

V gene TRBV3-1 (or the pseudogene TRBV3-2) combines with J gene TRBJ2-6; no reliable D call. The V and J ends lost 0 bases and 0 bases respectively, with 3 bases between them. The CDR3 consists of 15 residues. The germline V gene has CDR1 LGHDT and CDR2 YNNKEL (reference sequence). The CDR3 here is CASSQDHSGANVLTF. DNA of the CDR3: TGTGCCAGCAGCCAAGACCACTCTGGGGCCAACGTCCTGACTTTC.

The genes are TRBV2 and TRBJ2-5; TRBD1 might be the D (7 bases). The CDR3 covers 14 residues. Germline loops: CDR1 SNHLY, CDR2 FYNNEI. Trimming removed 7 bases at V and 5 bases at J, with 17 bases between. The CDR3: CASTPQGGGETQYF. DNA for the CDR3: TGTGCCAGCACCCCCCAGGGGGGCGGGGAGACCCAGTACTTC. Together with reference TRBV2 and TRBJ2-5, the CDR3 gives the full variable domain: EPEVTQTPSHQVTQMGQEVILRCVPISNHLYFYWYRQILGQKVEFLVSFYNNEISEKSEIFDDQFSVERPDGSNFTLKIRSTKLEDSAMYFCASTPQGGGETQYFGPGTRLLVL.

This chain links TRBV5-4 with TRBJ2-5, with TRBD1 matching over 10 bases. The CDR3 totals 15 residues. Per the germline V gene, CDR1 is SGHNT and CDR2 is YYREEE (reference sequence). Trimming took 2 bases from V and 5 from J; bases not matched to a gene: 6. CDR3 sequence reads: CASSLGTGDYETQYF. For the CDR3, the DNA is TGTGCCAGCAGCTTAGGGACAGGGGATTACGAGACCCAGTACTTC.

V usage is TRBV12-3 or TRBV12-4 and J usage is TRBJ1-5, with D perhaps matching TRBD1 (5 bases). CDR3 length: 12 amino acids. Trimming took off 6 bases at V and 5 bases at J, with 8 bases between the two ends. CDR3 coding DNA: TGTGCCAGCAGCCCCAGGGATCAGCCCCAGCATTTT. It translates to CASSPRDQPQHF.

In DNA, the CDR3 is TGTGCCAGCAGCACAGGGGGCGGGCACACTGAAGCTTTCTTT. Translation: CASSTGGGHTEAFF. The chain has TRBV7-9 and TRBJ1-1; the match to TRBD1 covers 9 bases. Germline values: CDR1 SEHNR, CDR2 FQNEAQ (reference sequence). The CDR3 extends over 14 amino acids. V gave up 5 bases and J gave up 3 bases; unmatched junction bases: 4.

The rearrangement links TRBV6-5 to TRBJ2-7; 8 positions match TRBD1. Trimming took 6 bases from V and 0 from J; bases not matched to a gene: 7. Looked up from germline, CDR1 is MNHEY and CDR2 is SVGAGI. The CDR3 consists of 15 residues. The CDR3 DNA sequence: TGTGCCAGCAGAGCGGACAGGGTTAGCTCCTACGAGCAGTACTTC. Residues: CASRADRVSSYEQYF.

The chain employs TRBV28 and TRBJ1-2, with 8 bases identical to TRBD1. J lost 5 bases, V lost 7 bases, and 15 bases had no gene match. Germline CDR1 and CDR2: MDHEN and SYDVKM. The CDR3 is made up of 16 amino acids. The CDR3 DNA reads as TGTGCCAGCAAACTTCAGGGGGCGCTGAGGAGATATGGCTACACCTTC. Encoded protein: CASKLQGALRRYGYTF.

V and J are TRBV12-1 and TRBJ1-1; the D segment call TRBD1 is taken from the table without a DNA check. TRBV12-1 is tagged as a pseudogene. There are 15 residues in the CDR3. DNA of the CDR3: TGTGCCAGCAGCTTAACAGGGATAGGATTGACTGAAGCTTTCTTT. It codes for CASSLTGIGLTEAFF.

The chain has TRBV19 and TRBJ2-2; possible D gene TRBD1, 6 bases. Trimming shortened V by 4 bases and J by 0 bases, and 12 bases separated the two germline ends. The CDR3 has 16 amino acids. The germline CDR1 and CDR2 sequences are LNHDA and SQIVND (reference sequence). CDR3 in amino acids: CASSTDRPANTGELFF. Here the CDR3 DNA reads TGTGCCAGTAGTACAGACAGGCCCGCGAACACCGGGGAGCTGTTTTTT.

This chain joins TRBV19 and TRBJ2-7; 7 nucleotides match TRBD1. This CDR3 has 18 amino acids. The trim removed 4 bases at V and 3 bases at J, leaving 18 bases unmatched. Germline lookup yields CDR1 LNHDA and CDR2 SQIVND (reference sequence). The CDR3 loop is CASSTAISLNRGSYEQYF. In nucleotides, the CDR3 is TGTGCCAGTAGTACCGCTATTAGTTTGAACAGGGGAAGCTACGAGCAGTACTTC. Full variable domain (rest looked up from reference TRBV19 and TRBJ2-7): DGGITQSPKYLFRKEGQNVTLSCEQNLNHDAMYWYRQDPGQGLRLIYYSQIVNDFQKGDIAEGYSVSREKKESFPLTVTSAQKNPTAFYLCASSTAISLNRGSYEQYFGPGTRLTVT.

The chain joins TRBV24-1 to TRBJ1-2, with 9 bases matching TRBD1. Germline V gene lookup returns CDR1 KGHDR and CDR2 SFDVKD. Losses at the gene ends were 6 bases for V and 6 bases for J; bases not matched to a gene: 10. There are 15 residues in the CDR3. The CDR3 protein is CATSLTGQGLDGYTF. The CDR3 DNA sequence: TGTGCCACCAGTTTAACGGGACAGGGATTGGATGGCTACACCTTC.

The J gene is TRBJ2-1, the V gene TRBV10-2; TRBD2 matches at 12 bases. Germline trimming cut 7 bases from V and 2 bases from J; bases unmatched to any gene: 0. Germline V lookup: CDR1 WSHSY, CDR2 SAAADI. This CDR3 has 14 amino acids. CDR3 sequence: CASTSGGAYNEQFF. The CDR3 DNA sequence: TGCGCCAGCACTAGCGGGGGGGCCTACAATGAGCAGTTCTTC.

The CDR3 region has the DNA TGCAGCGTCCCTCTAGCGGGGAACGGTTCACCCCTCCACTTT. Protein sequence: CSVPLAGNGSPLHF. The gene calls are TRBV29-1 and TRBJ1-6; D remains unclear. The ends were cut back, 6 bases at V and 9 bases at J, with 18 bases in the middle. CDR3 size: 14 residues. Germline V lookup: CDR1 SQVTM, CDR2 ANQGSEA.

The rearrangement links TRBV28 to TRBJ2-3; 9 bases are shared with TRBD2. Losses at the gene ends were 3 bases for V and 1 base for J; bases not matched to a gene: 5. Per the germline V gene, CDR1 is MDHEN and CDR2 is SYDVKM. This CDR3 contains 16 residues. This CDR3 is CASSFPASGGTDTQYF. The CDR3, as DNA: TGTGCCAGCAGTTTTCCGGCTAGCGGGGGCACAGATACGCAGTATTTT. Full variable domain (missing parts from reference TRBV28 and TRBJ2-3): DVKVTQSSRYLVKRTGEKVFLECVQDMDHENMFWYRQDPGLGLRLIYFSYDVKMKEKGDIPEGYSVSREKKERFSLILESASTNQTSMYLCASSFPASGGTDTQYFGPGTRLTVL.

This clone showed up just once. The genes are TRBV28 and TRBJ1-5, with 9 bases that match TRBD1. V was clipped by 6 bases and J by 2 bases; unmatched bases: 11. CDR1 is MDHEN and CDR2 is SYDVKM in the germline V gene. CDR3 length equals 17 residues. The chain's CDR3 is CASRMIPWTGGNQPQHF. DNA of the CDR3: TGTGCCAGCAGGATGATTCCCTGGACAGGGGGCAATCAGCCCCAGCATTTT.

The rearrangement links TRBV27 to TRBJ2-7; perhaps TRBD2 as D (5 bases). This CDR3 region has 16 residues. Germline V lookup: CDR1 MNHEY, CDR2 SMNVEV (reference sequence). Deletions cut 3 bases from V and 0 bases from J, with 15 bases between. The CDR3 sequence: CASSFSEDPVSYEQYF. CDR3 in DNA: TGTGCCAGCAGTTTTAGCGAAGACCCGGTCTCCTACGAGCAGTACTTC.

The CDR3 is CATGLRVTSPNEQFF. DNA of the CDR3: TGTGCCACCGGGTTGCGGGTCACATCCCCCAATGAGCAGTTCTTC. The V gene is TRBV19, the J gene TRBJ2-1, with D possibly being TRBD2 (5 bases). Trimming removed 10 bases at V and 6 bases at J, with 22 bases between. CDR3 length equals 15 residues. Germline V lookup: CDR1 LNHDA, CDR2 SQIVND (reference sequence). Drawing the rest from reference TRBV19 and TRBJ2-1, the complete variable domain is DGGITQSPKYLFRKEGQNVTLSCEQNLNHDAMYWYRQDPGQGLRLIYYSQIVNDFQKGDIAEGYSVSREKKESFPLTVTSAQKNPTAFYLCATGLRVTSPNEQFFGPGTRLTVL.

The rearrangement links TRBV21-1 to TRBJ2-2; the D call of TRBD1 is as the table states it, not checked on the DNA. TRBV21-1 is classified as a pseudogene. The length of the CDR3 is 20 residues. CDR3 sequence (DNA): TGTGCCAGCAGCAAAGTGGGGACAGGGCGACTCCCAACTTACACCGGGGAGCTGTTTTTT. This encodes CASSKVGTGRLPTYTGELFF.

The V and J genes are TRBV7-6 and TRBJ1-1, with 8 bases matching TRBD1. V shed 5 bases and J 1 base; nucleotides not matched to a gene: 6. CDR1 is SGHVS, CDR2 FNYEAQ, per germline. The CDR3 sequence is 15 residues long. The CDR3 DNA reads TGTGCCAGCAGCACAGCCGGGACAGGGAACACTGAAGCTTTCTTT. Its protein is CASSTAGTGNTEAFF.

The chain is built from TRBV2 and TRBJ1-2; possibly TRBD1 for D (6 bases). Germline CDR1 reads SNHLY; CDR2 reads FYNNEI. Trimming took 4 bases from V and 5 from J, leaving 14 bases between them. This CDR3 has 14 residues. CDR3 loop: CASSVDRSMYGYTF. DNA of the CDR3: TGTGCCAGCAGTGTAGACAGGAGTATGTATGGCTACACCTTC.

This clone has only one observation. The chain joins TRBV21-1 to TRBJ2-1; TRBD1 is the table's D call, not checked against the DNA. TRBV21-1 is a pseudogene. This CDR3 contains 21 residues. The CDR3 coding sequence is TGTGCCAGCAGCAAAGAGGGTGGAGGAAGGGGGAGAGTTTATTCTTACAATGAGCAGTTCTTC. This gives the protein CASSKEGGGRGRVYSYNEQFF.

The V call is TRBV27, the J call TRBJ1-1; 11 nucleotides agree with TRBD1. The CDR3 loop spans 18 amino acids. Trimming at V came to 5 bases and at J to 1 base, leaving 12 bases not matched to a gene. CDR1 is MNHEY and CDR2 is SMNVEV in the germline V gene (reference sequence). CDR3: CASSLLPPGTGGNTEAFF. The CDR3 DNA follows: TGTGCCAGCAGTCTGCTTCCACCCGGGACAGGGGGGAACACTGAAGCTTTCTTT.